Each of the 4 T cell receptor beta chains below was sequenced from the same sample in a study of T cell repertoires in cytomegalovirus infection. TCRdb re-derived calls from the reads in MiXCR, one entry per CDR3 protein. The sample has approximately 500,000 distinct CDR3 sequences, approximately 16% seen once. Material for sequencing was CD8+ T cells from PBMCs. Receptor source: a human donor in good health (CMV status not recorded). Some clones in this sample may be carry-over from other donors' samples.

In regard to this clonotype: Relative to the germline gene, one junction end is altered; a read error may explain this. V usage is TRBV7-6 and J usage is TRBJ2-3; D remains unclear. Per the germline V gene, CDR1 is SGHVS and CDR2 is FNYEAQ. The CDR3 length is 13 residues. The CDR3 DNA reads as TGTGCCAGCAGCTCGGAAAGCACAGATATGCAGTATTTT. This translates into CASSSESTDMQYF.

The V call is TRBV9, the J call TRBJ2-5; no clear D gene. The CDR3 is 14 residues long. Germline V gives CDR1 SGDLS, CDR2 YYNGEE. The V and J ends lost 2 bases and 4 bases respectively, with 12 bases between them. DNA for the CDR3: TGTGCCAGCAGCGTTGGGTTTCGGGCAGAGACCCAGTACTTC. This codes for CASSVGFRAETQYF.

The J gene is TRBJ1-3, the V gene TRBV5-1; D unclear. In germline, CDR1 is SGHRS, CDR2 YFSETQ. V lost 0 bases and J lost 1, with 8 bases in between. The CDR3 has 15 residues. As DNA, the CDR3 is TGCGCCAGCAGCTTGGATGTTAGTTCTGGAAACACCATATATTTT. Residues: CASSLDVSSGNTIYF.

This clonotype was detected many times. The V call is TRBV7-9, the J call TRBJ2-5, with a weak D call TRBD2 (7 bases). CDR3 size: 15 residues. CDR1 is SEHNR and CDR2 is FQNEAQ in the germline V gene (reference sequence). Trimming stripped 5 bases from V and 4 bases from J, with 17 bases between. The CDR3 nucleotides are TGTGCCAGCAGCCACAGGGAGGGGGTCGGAGAGACCCAGTACTTC. Translating it yields CASSHREGVGETQYF.